Listed here are 26 T cell receptor beta chains from one sample, sequenced in a study of molecular identifiers for immune sequencing clone quantification. TCRdb re-called the PCR reads with MiXCR, one entry per CDR3 protein. The sample lists hundreds of thousands of distinct CDR3 sequences; about 23% were seen once. Sequencing was carried out using naive CD8+ T cells from blood, with Jurkat cell RNA spiked in. Specified subset: FACS-sorted CD8+CD4-CCR7+CD45RA+ naive T cells. The receptor source for this set is a human donor in good health. Some libraries in this study had Jurkat cell RNA spiked in.

This clonotype was detected ten times or more. The CDR3 DNA reads as TGCGCCAGCAGCTCCCCTCTAGCGGAGGGTACCGGGGAGACCCAGTACTTC. This codes for CASSSPLAEGTGETQYF. The V gene is TRBV5-1, the J gene TRBJ2-5; 7 bases agree with TRBD2. The length of the CDR3 is 17 residues. V lost 3 bases, J lost 5 bases, and 16 bases stayed unmatched. Germline CDR1 SGHRS, CDR2 YFSETQ.

This chain links TRBV12-3 or TRBV12-4 with TRBJ1-1; D not certain. V gave up 0 bases and J gave up 2 bases, with 4 bases separating them. The CDR3 length is 13 residues. CDR3: CASSLAFNTEAFF. CDR3 coding DNA: TGTGCCAGCAGTTTAGCGTTTAACACTGAAGCTTTCTTT.

On this clonotype itself: A read error may explain this, as a much larger clone is one base away. The chain is built from TRBV20-1 and TRBJ1-1; no clear D. CDR3 length equals 11 residues. In germline, CDR1 is DFQATT, CDR2 SNEGSKA (reference sequence). CDR3 DNA: TGCAGTGCTAGGAGGAGCGCTGAAGCTCTCTTT. Protein sequence: CSARRSAEALF.

Comment on this clonotype: One base away lies a much larger clone, so this may be a sequencing read error. The gene calls are TRBV7-2 and TRBJ2-5; no clear D. The CDR3 is made up of 14 amino acids. In germline, CDR1 is SGHTA, CDR2 FQGNSA. V dropped 5 bases and J dropped 10 bases, with 20 bases sitting between them. The chain's CDR3 is CASSEWHVEWNQYF. The CDR3 DNA follows: TGTGCCAGCAGCGAGTGGCACGTTGAGTGGAACCAGTACTTC.

V usage is TRBV5-5 and J usage is TRBJ2-2; 11 bases fit TRBD2. CDR1 and CDR2 (germline): SGHKS, YYEKEE (reference sequence). V gave up 0 bases and J gave up 1 base; unmatched junction bases: 5. CDR3 length: 18 residues. The CDR3 reads CASSLASSGGMNTGELFF. Written as DNA, the CDR3 is TGTGCCAGCAGCTTGGCGTCTAGCGGGGGGATGAACACCGGGGAGCTGTTTTTT.

This clonotype has a count of ten or more. V gene TRBV7-9 combines with J gene TRBJ1-1; 8 positions agree with TRBD1. The CDR3 loop spans 15 amino acids. Losses at the gene ends were 1 base for V and 1 base for J; bases not matched to a gene: 2. The germline CDR1 and CDR2 sequences are SEHNR and FQNEAQ (reference sequence). The CDR3 DNA reads as TGTGCCAGCAGCTTAGGACAGGGGACGAACACTGAAGCTTTCTTT. Protein product: CASSLGQGTNTEAFF.

Notes on this clonotype: Given a much more abundant clone one base away, this may be a read error. The rearrangement links TRBV4-3 to TRBJ2-7; unclear D gene. V lost 4 bases to trimming and J lost 2 bases, with 12 bases between them. This CDR3 comprises 14 residues. Per germline, CDR1 LGHNA and CDR2 YSLEER. CDR3 DNA sequence: TGCGCCAGCAGCCTAGATGGCAGTACCTACGAGCAGTACTTC. Residues: CASSLDGSTYEQYF.

This clonotype was detected ten times or more. This chain uses TRBV7-2 with TRBJ1-1, with D tentatively TRBD1 (6 bases). CDR1 SGHTA and CDR2 FQGNSA come from the germline V gene. The V end was cut by 7 bases, the J end by 2 bases, with 11 bases between. The length of the CDR3 is 13 residues. CDR3 bases: TGTGCCAGCAAATACAGGGAAAACACTGAAGCTTTCTTT. Protein: CASKYRENTEAFF.

This clonotype showed up many times. The V call is TRBV20-1, the J call TRBJ2-7, with D perhaps TRBD2 (5 bases). Germline CDR1 and CDR2: DFQATT and SNEGSKA (reference sequence). Trimming left V 0 bases short and J 4 bases short, with 13 bases between. There are 14 residues in the CDR3. CDR3 sequence: CSARDVRTGYEQYF. The CDR3, as DNA: TGCAGTGCTAGAGATGTACGGACGGGGTACGAGCAGTACTTC.

This sequence joins TRBV30 and TRBJ2-1, with D tentatively TRBD2 (5 bases). CDR3 length equals 14 residues. The V gene's germline CDR1 is GTSNPN and CDR2 SVGIG (reference sequence). Trimming cost V 4 bases and J 0 bases, with 10 bases left between them. DNA of the CDR3: TGTGCCTGGAATAGCGCTAGCTCCTACAATGAGCAGTTCTTC. The encoded protein is CAWNSASSYNEQFF.

This clonotype occurred many times. The chain links TRBV20-1 to TRBJ2-7; TRBD1 agrees at 8 bases. The CDR3 is 14 residues long. The V and J ends lost 6 bases and 3 bases, in that order; junction bases with no gene match: 10. The germline V gene has CDR1 DFQATT and CDR2 SNEGSKA (reference sequence). In DNA form, the CDR3 reads TGCAGTGCCCAGGACAGGGATTATGTCTACGAGCAGTACTTC. This sequence encodes CSAQDRDYVYEQYF.

This clonotype was seen a few times. The genes are TRBV30 and TRBJ1-1, with 9 bases identical to TRBD1. V dropped 2 bases and J dropped 6; count of bases not matched to a gene: 4. The CDR3 extends over 13 amino acids. The germline V gene encodes CDR1 GTSNPN and CDR2 SVGIG (reference sequence). CDR3 amino acids: CAWSNRGPSEAFF. CDR3 nucleotide sequence: TGTGCCTGGAGTAACAGGGGGCCCTCTGAAGCTTTCTTT. The whole variable domain, remainder taken from reference TRBV30 and TRBJ1-1, is SQTIHQWPATLVQPVGSPLSLECTVEGTSNPNLYWYRQAAGRGLQLLFYSVGIGQISSEVPQNLSASRPQDRQFILSSKKLLLSDSGFYLCAWSNRGPSEAFFGQGTRLTVV.

The chain carries TRBV11-2 and TRBJ2-3, with D hard to call. The CDR3 loop spans 13 amino acids. Trimming removed 7 bases at V and 3 bases at J, with 11 bases between. CDR1 SGHAT and CDR2 FQNNGV come from the germline V gene. The CDR3 nucleotides are TGTGCCAGCATCCCAGAGAATACAGATACGCAGTATTTT. Protein sequence: CASIPENTDTQYF.

J is TRBJ2-3 and V is TRBV24-1; the match to TRBD2 covers 13 bases. Germline V gene sequence: CDR1 KGHDR, CDR2 SFDVKD. The CDR3 loop spans 15 amino acids. V lost 7 bases, J lost 6 bases, and 6 bases stayed unmatched. The CDR3 is CATSPGTSGVDTQYF. The CDR3 DNA follows: TGTGCCACCAGCCCCGGGACTAGCGGGGTGGATACGCAGTATTTT.

This clonotype was observed at least ten times. CDR3 coding DNA: TGCGCCAGCAACTCACTGGGGGCCCGTCCTACCGAAGCTTTCTTT. Its translation: CASNSLGARPTEAFF. V and J are TRBV4-1 and TRBJ1-1, with D possibly being TRBD1 (6 bases). The germline gives CDR1 MGHRA, CDR2 YSYEKL. CDR3 size: 15 residues. Trimming stripped 7 bases from V and 8 bases from J, with 23 bases between.

Ten or more counts support this clonotype. The chain combines TRBV7-6 with TRBJ1-1; TRBD1 might be the D (6 bases). The CDR3 totals 13 residues. Trimming left V 5 bases short and J 4 bases short, with 11 bases between. The germline CDR1 and CDR2 sequences are SGHVS and FNYEAQ. CDR3 coding DNA: TGTGCCAGCAGCCCCGCAGGGGCCACTGAAGCTTTCTTT. Encoded protein: CASSPAGATEAFF. Together with reference TRBV7-6 and TRBJ1-1, the CDR3 gives the full variable domain: GAGVSQSPRYKVTKRGQDVALRCDPISGHVSLYWYRQALGQGPEFLTYFNYEAQQDKSGLPNDRFSAERPEGSISTLTIQRTEQRDSAMYRCASSPAGATEAFFGQGTRLTVV.

A note on this clonotype: This may be a read error, as it is one base from a much larger clone. CDR3 protein: CAISEVTSGTDTQYF. CDR3 bases: TGTGCCATCAGTGAGGTGACAAGTGGCACAGATACGCAGTATTTT. The V call is TRBV10-3, the J call TRBJ2-3; D call uncertain. V was shortened by 2 bases and J by 1 base, with 10 bases between the two germline ends. The CDR3 contains 15 residues. CDR1 and CDR2 from the germline V gene are ENHRY and SYGVKD.

This clonotype was counted between two and nine times. The chain recombines TRBV30 with TRBJ2-1; D gene ambiguous. Germline CDR1 and CDR2: GTSNPN and SVGIG (reference sequence). Trimming took 0 bases from V and 0 from J, leaving 6 bases between them. The CDR3 contains 14 residues. CDR3 residues: CAWSVLSSYNEQFF. In DNA, the CDR3 is TGTGCCTGGAGTGTACTCAGCTCCTACAATGAGCAGTTCTTC.

This chain links TRBV12-3 or TRBV12-4 with TRBJ1-5; D may be TRBD1 (5 bases). The CDR3 runs to 12 residues. The germline V and J ends were trimmed by 6 bases and 11 bases, with 14 bases remaining between them. The CDR3 loop reads CASSTYPDTQHF. The CDR3 DNA follows: TGTGCCAGCAGCACATACCCGGACACCCAGCATTTT.

This clonotype was seen repeatedly, ten times or more. The chain joins TRBV2 to TRBJ2-6, with D unresolved. Germline assignment: CDR1 SNHLY and CDR2 FYNNEI. This CDR3 comprises 14 residues. V was clipped by 7 bases and J by 1 base, with 8 bases between them. CDR3 in amino acids: CASTHTSGANVLTF. CDR3 DNA sequence: TGTGCCAGCACCCATACGTCTGGGGCCAACGTCCTGACTTTC.

This clonotype has just a few counts. The rearrangement joins TRBV11-2 to TRBJ2-2; possible D gene TRBD2, 5 bases. Per germline, CDR1 SGHAT and CDR2 FQNNGV. The length of the CDR3 is 11 residues. V gave up 11 bases and J gave up 3 bases, with 7 bases separating them. CDR3 coding DNA: TGTGCCGAGGAGGACACCGGGGAGCTGTTTTTT. Its translation is CAEEDTGELFF.

This clonotype was seen many times. A read error may account for a junction end that differs from germline. V is TRBV7-2 and J is TRBJ2-7; D may be TRBD2 (6 bases). The CDR3 extends over 14 amino acids. The germline CDR1 and CDR2 sequences are SGHTA and FQGNSA. The CDR3 protein is CASSLATVPYEQYF. The DNA for the CDR3 is TGTGCCAGCAGCCTAGCGACGGTTCCGTACGAGCAGTACTTC.

The chain combines TRBV7-9 with TRBJ2-7; 9 bases align to TRBD2. The CDR3 extends over 17 amino acids. J was trimmed by 3 bases and V by 4 bases; bases with no gene match: 13. Germline CDR1 SEHNR, CDR2 FQNEAQ (reference sequence). This CDR3 reads CASSSTSVASGIYEQYF. In nucleotides, the CDR3 is TGTGCCAGCAGCTCAACGAGCGTGGCTAGCGGGATCTACGAGCAGTACTTC. The full variable domain, in which reference TRBV7-9 and TRBJ2-7 provide the parts outside the CDR3, is DTGVSQNPRHKITKRGQNVTFRCDPISEHNRLYWYRQTLGQGPEFLTYFQNEAQLEKSRLLSDRFSAERPKGSFSTLEIQRTEQGDSAMYLCASSSTSVASGIYEQYFGPGTRLTVT.

Worth noting for this clonotype: This may be a read error, as it is one base from a much larger clone. The chain combines TRBV4-1 with TRBJ1-1, with D unresolved. The CDR3 is 14 residues long. The germline V gene has CDR1 MGHRA and CDR2 YSYEKL. CDR3 bases: TGCGCCAGCGGCCAAGTGGGAGTTGGCACTGAAGCTTTCTTT. It is translated as CASGQVGVGTEAFF.

For this clonotype: This clone may be a read error of a much larger clone one base away. This chain joins TRBV14 and TRBJ2-7, with no clear D. This CDR3 contains 13 residues. Germline V gene lookup returns CDR1 SGHDN and CDR2 FVKESK. The CDR3 region is CASSQGREYEQCF. CDR3 bases: TGTGCCAGCAGCCAAGGTCGCGAATACGAGCAGTGCTTC.

The chain employs TRBV7-9 and TRBJ2-5; the D call may be TRBD1 or TRBD2 (5 bases each). Germline CDR1 SEHNR, CDR2 FQNEAQ (reference sequence). The CDR3 consists of 13 residues. Trimming stripped 5 bases from V and 0 bases from J, with 7 bases between. The CDR3 DNA follows: TGTGCCAGCAGCGGGACGTACCAAGAGACCCAGTACTTC. This codes for CASSGTYQETQYF.